This T cell receptor (beta chain) was recorded in a study of cytomegalovirus exposure and HLA in healthy donors. The study's findings and limits: The authors judged a highly shared variant cluster likely a sequencing artifact.

Concerning this clone: Antigen unknown.

PCR primers comprised 60 Vbeta and 13 Jbeta primers. Data came from immunoSEQ multiplex PCR; TCRdb stores just in-frame clones and leaves some out. Here the sample spans fewer than 150,000 clones, about three quarters being singletons. Germline lookup yields CDR1 SGHAT and CDR2 FQDESV (reference sequence). After removal of 5 bases from V and 0 bases from J, the junction contained 9 bases not matched to a gene. The CDR3 is 16 amino acids. This TCR came from a human donor in good health. The material sequenced was PBMCs. The chain has TRBV11-1 and TRBJ2-5; 7 positions agree with TRBD2. For the CDR3, the DNA is TGTGCCAGCAGCACGCCATCTAGCGGACACCAAGAGACCCAGTACTTC. Translation: CASSTPSSGHQETQYF.